Presented here are 6 T cell receptor beta chains from one specimen sequenced in a study of shared clonotypes between healthy human individuals. As defined, naive CD8 cells were CD45RO-negative and positively selected for CCR7, with terminally differentiated effector memory CD45RA+ cells excluded. The protocol was immunoSEQ multiplex PCR, while the TCRdb copy is restricted to in-frame clones and leaves out a portion. Of more than 500,000 clones listed, approximately 95% are singletons. Specimen: naive CD8+ T cells sorted from blood. These TCRs come from a woman younger than 45 in good health.

The chain has TRBV5-6 and TRBJ2-2, with D perhaps matching TRBD2 (5 bases). The germline CDR1 and CDR2 sequences are SGHDT and YYEEEE. Deletions cut 0 bases from V and 1 base from J, with 7 bases between. The CDR3 extends over 15 amino acids. In nucleotides, the CDR3 is TGTGCCAGCAGCTTGGTCGGGAAGAACACCGGGGAGCTGTTTTTT. Amino acid sequence: CASSLVGKNTGELFF.

V and J are TRBV28 and TRBJ2-1, with 7 bases fitting TRBD2. The CDR3 contains 14 residues. Germline V gives CDR1 MDHEN, CDR2 SYDVKM. The junction had 6 bases not matched to a gene; V was cut back by 3 bases and J by 7 bases. CDR3 coding DNA: TGTGCCAGCAGTTTGTGGACTAGTCGTAATGAGCAGTTCTTC. Protein sequence: CASSLWTSRNEQFF.

The J gene is TRBJ2-1, the V gene TRBV4-1, with 13 positions matching TRBD2. From germline, CDR1 is MGHRA and CDR2 YSYEKL. V shed 0 bases, J shed 5 bases, and the junction held 10 bases outside the gene matches. The length of the CDR3 is 19 residues. CDR3 sequence reads: CASSQDETSGRGLHNEQFF. The CDR3, as DNA: TGCGCCAGCAGCCAAGACGAAACTAGCGGGAGGGGACTCCACAATGAGCAGTTCTTC.

This clone was observed a single time. V gene TRBV2 combines with J gene TRBJ2-1; D tentatively reads TRBD1 or TRBD2 (5 bases each). Germline loops: CDR1 SNHLY, CDR2 FYNNEI. V shed 5 bases and J shed 3 bases, with 8 bases lying between them. This CDR3 contains 13 residues. The CDR3, as DNA: TGTGCCAGCAGTCGGGACCACTACAATGAGCAGTTCTTC. Translating it yields CASSRDHYNEQFF.

In the case of this clone: The same CDR3 can be traced to other DNA sequences in this sample. V gene TRBV27 combines with J gene TRBJ2-7; D gene ambiguous. CDR3 length: 14 amino acids. Trimming took off 5 bases at V and 0 bases at J, with 11 bases between the two ends. CDR1 is MNHEY, CDR2 SMNVEV, per germline (reference sequence). This chain's CDR3 is CASSDSGNSYEQYF. CDR3 DNA sequence: TGTGCCAGCAGTGACTCAGGCAACTCCTACGAGCAGTACTTC.

The chain recombines TRBV27 with TRBJ2-7; 9 bases match TRBD1. With 6 bases clipped from V and 6 bases from J, the junction kept 12 bases outside the gene matches. Germline CDR1 reads MNHEY; CDR2 reads SMNVEV (reference sequence). This CDR3 comprises 15 residues. As DNA, the CDR3 is TGTGCCAGCAGCTCTCAACAGGGGGCTGGGACCGAGCAGTACTTC. Translation gives CASSSQQGAGTEQYF.